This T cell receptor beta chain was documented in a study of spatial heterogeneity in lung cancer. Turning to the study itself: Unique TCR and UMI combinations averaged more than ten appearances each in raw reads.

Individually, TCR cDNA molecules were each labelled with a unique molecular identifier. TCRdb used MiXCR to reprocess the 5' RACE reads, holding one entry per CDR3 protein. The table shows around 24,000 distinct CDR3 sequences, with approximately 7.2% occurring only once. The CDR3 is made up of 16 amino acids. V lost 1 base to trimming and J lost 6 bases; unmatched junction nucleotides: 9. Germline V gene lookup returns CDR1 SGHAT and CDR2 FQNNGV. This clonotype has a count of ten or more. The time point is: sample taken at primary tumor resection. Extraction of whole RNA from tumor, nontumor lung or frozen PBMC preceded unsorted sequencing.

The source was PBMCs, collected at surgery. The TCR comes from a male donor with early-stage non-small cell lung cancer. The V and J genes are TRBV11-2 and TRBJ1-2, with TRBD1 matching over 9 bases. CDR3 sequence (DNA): TGTGCCAGCAGCTTAGTCCCGGGACAGGGTCCACATGGCTACACCTTC. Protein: CASSLVPGQGPHGYTF.